This T cell receptor beta chain was sequenced in a study of neurological immune-mediated disorders. This clonotype was observed many times. As yet, its antigen is unknown. Findings and caveats of the study: A possible signature was seen in one related-CDR3 cluster, into which phylogenetic grouping placed the repertoires of 18 of 34 multiple sclerosis patients.

Each CDR3 protein is one row after TCRdb ran MiXCR on the 5' RACE reads. The sample carries tens of thousands of distinct CDR3 sequences, 3.4% recorded once. Sample: PBMCs. The TCR originated in a man aged 35-49 years with multiple sclerosis.

The chain's CDR3 is CASSDRDSNTDTQYF. The DNA for the CDR3 is TGCGCCAGCAGCGACCGGGACAGTAACACAGATACGCAGTATTTT. V gene TRBV5-1 combines with J gene TRBJ2-3; 7 nucleotides agree with TRBD1. CDR1 and CDR2 (germline): SGHRS, YFSETQ. The CDR3 sequence is 15 residues long. V dropped 4 bases and J dropped 2; count of bases not matched to a gene: 7.